This T cell receptor beta chain was obtained from a study of T cells in Graves' hyperthyroidism and ophthalmopathy. The sample holds many counts of this clonotype. Its antigen is not identified. Patients having uncontrolled infection, another autoimmune disease, pregnancy or lactation were not included. In making diagnoses, clinical symptoms, serum thyroxine and TRAb, thyroid ultrasound and orbital computed tomography were all used. This sample holds PBMCs from about 9.3 ml fresh peripheral blood. The CDR3 extends over 16 amino acids. The J segment lost 3 bases and the V segment lost 1 base, leaving 6 bases of the junction unmatched. CDR1 and CDR2 from the germline V gene are LGHDT and YNNKEL (reference sequence). Study outcomes and limitations: Researchers report that a 13 V-J model separated ophthalmopathy from stable hyperthyroidism.

TCR beta CDR3 regions were amplified from RNA transcripts. HTBI primers were the set used in a first-round RT-PCR of the TCR CDR3. Each CDR3 protein is one row after TCRdb ran MiXCR on the multiplex PCR reads. The data hold hundreds of thousands of distinct CDR3 sequences, with 15% to 20% observed a single time. The V call is TRBV3-1, the J call TRBJ2-1; the match to TRBD2 covers 7 bases. The TCR originated in a woman in her late teens or twenties with Graves' ophthalmopathy. Sequenced: blood. As DNA, the CDR3 is TGTGCCAGCAGCCAAGTTGGGGTAGCGGGCTACAATGAGCAGTTCTTC. This gives the protein CASSQVGVAGYNEQFF.